This T cell receptor (beta chain) was identified in a study of cytomegalovirus exposure and HLA in healthy donors. In the study overall: A data release that came early held roughly 90 million unique TCRs from HLA-typed donors. Study-level findings and limits: The study designated 150 or so TCR beta chains cytomegalovirus-associated. CMV antigen specificity of a few CMV-associated chains was confirmed in vitro. Analysis performed later found 16,000 or so TCR beta sequences associated with HLA alleles at 0.05 false discovery rate.

In germline, CDR1 is SGHRS, CDR2 YFSETQ. V trimming: 4 bases; J trimming: 4 bases; junction bases outside the gene matches: 2. This CDR3 contains 15 residues. Remarks on this clone: Its antigen is currently unknown.

A multiplex PCR was run with 60 Vbeta primers and 13 Jbeta primers. The assay was immunoSEQ multiplex PCR, and TCRdb's table has in-frame clones only and misses some. The data show about 140,000 clones, 82% seen once. This TCR was recovered from a man between 18 and 29 years old in good health and CMV-seropositive. This chain links TRBV5-1 with TRBJ2-2; 12 bases are shared with TRBD1. The sample was PBMCs. The CDR3 DNA reads as TGCGCCAGCAGCGGGGGACAGGGGGCCACCGGGGAGCTGTTTTTT. This sequence encodes CASSGGQGATGELFF.